The 8 T cell receptor beta chains presented below share a single source sample, sequenced in a study of tumor and adjacent non-tumor tissue in lung cancer. The template was RNA from unsorted bulk tissue. TCRbeta libraries were built with three rounds of nested PCR, modified from ARM-PCR. Each CDR3 protein is one row after TCRdb ran MiXCR on the multiplex PCR reads. The sample contains 77,000 or so distinct CDR3 sequences, roughly 80% of which appear only once. Sample: lung tumor tissue. These receptors came from a woman between 50 and 59 years old with non-small cell lung cancer.

Points on this clonotype: One junction end does not reproduce the germline sequence, and a read error may be involved. The CDR3 reads CASSFGAWAQVNTGEPFF. CDR3 nucleotides: TGTGCCAGCAGCTTCGGAGCGTGGGCTCAGGTGAACACTGGGGAGCCGTTTTTT. This chain links TRBV11-1 with TRBJ2-2; possible D gene TRBD2, 5 bases. CDR3 size: 18 residues. CDR1 is SGHAT, CDR2 FQDESV, per germline (reference sequence).

As regards this clonotype: One end of the junction varies from germline; a read error may be responsible. The rearrangement joins TRBV29-1 to TRBJ2-5; maybe TRBD1 (6 bases). This CDR3 comprises 15 residues. Germline lookup yields CDR1 SQVTM and CDR2 ANQGSEA. The CDR3 reads CSVARTEGLGETRYF. The CDR3 coding sequence is TGCAGTGTCGCCAGGACAGAGGGTTTGGGGGAGACCCGGTACTTC. Drawing the rest from reference TRBV29-1 and TRBJ2-5, the complete variable domain is SAVISQKPSRDICQRGTSLTIQCQVDSQVTMMFWYRQQPGQSLTLIATANQGSEATYESGFVIDKFPISRPNLTFSTLTVSNMSPEDSSIYLCSVARTEGLGETRYFGPGTRLLVL.

On this clonotype: The CDR3 end shows no conserved phenylalanine or tryptophan, and so a read error is likely. The V and J genes are TRBV5-1 and TRBJ2-1; 7 bases align to TRBD2. This CDR3 spans 14 amino acids. Germline CDR1 and CDR2: SGHRS and YFSETQ. In nucleotides, the CDR3 is TGCTCCAGCAACAGTAGCGGGTTCGACAATGAGCAGTTCTTA. It is translated as CSSNSSGFDNEQFL.

A remark on this clonotype: One end of the junction does not line up with germline, which may come from a read error. The J gene is TRBJ1-1, the V gene TRBV29-1, with 9 bases matching TRBD1. There are 13 residues in the CDR3. Germline CDR1 and CDR2: SQVTM and ANQGSEA. CDR3 residues: CSAQGQGKTEAFF. The CDR3 nucleotides read TGCAGCGCCCAGGGACAGGGAAAAACTGAAGCATTCTTT.

This sequence joins TRBV10-3 and TRBJ2-7, with 10 bases aligning to TRBD1. V shed 9 bases, J shed 3 bases, and the junction held 11 bases outside the gene matches. Germline CDR1 and CDR2: ENHRY and SYGVKD. CDR3 length: 15 residues. The CDR3 is CAIRAEDRGGYEQYF. Written as DNA, the CDR3 is TGTGCCATTAGGGCGGAGGACAGGGGGGGCTACGAGCAGTACTTC.

On this clonotype: The junction departs from germline at one end; a sequencing error may be responsible. The chain recombines TRBV10-2 with TRBJ2-3, with 9 bases matching TRBD2. There are 14 residues in the CDR3. In germline, CDR1 is WSHSY, CDR2 SAAADI. CDR3 sequence (DNA): TGCGCCGGCAGCGATATAGCGGGGGCAGATACACAGTATTTT. This encodes CAGSDIAGADTQYF.

In this sample, this clonotype turned up once. The chain has TRBV6-5 and TRBJ2-1; a weak D match, TRBD2 (6 bases). Trimming pared 10 bases from V and 4 bases from J, leaving 17 bases between. CDR1 MNHEY and CDR2 SVGAGI come from the germline V gene. The CDR3 is 14 amino acids. The CDR3 DNA is TGTGCCATCAGAGAGGACTACAGTTACAATGAGCAGTTCTTC. It codes for CAIREDYSYNEQFF.

As to this clonotype: Compared with germline, one end of the junction differs, possibly owing to a read error. The gene calls are TRBV4-1 and TRBJ2-5; TRBD2 might be the D (6 bases). Germline CDR1 MGHRA, CDR2 YSYEKL. This CDR3 has 14 residues. CDR3 loop: CTSSQDRRKETQYF. CDR3 sequence (DNA): TGTACTAGCAGCCAAGACCGCAGAAAAGAGACCCAGTACTTC.